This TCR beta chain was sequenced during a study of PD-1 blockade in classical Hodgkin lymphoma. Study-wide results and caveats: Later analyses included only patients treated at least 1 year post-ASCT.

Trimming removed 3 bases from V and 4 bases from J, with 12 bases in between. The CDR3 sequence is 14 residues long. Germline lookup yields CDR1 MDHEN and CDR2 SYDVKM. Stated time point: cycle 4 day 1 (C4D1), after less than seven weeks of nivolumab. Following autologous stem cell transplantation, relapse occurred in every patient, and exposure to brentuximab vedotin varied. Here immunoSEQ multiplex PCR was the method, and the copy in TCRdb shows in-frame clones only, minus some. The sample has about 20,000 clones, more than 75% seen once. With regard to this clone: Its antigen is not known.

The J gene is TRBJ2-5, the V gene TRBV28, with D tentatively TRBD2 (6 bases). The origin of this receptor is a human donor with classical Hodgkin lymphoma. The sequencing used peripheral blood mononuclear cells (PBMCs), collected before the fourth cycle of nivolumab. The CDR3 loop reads CASSFGGGVETQYF. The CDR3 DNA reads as TGTGCCAGCAGTTTCGGGGGTGGGGTAGAGACCCAGTACTTC.